Many counts were recorded for the clone carrying this T cell receptor beta chain. Its target is not known. Looked up from germline, CDR1 is SQVTM and CDR2 is ANQGSEA. The germline V and J ends were trimmed by 3 bases and 4 bases, with 10 bases remaining between them. This CDR3 contains 13 residues. A sample-barcoded 5' primer and a J-beta primer mix were used in a second PCR of about 7 to 12 cycles. MiXCR, applied by TCRdb to the 5' RACE reads, yields one record per CDR3 protein. Here the sample spans around 990,000 distinct CDR3 sequences, around two fifths being singletons. These data originate in a study of blood T cells in healthy people across ages. Study results and caveats: A roughly linear fall in TCR beta diversity per million T cells was seen with increasing age.

The sequenced sample consisted of blood. This receptor was obtained from a man younger than 35 in good health. The chain couples TRBV29-1 to TRBJ2-1; D gene ambiguous. The CDR3 DNA sequence: TGCAGCGTTGATCTGGGCAGTTACAATGAGCAGTTCTTC. As protein: CSVDLGSYNEQFF.